These 13 T cell receptor beta chains share one sample of origin, sequenced in a study of neoadjuvant anti-PD-1 for oral cavity cancer. Here immunoSEQ multiplex PCR was the method, and the copy in TCRdb shows in-frame clones only, minus some. The top ten clones hold about 3% of a sample with about 16,000 clones, around 72% of them seen once. Material: PBMCs, obtained before nivolumab (anti-PD-1) treatment. These receptors came from a person aged 40 to 85 with oral cavity squamous cell carcinoma.

The rearrangement uses TRBV5-3 and TRBJ1-1; 9 bases map to TRBD1. TRBV5-3 is assigned to the ORF class and has an uncertain function. CDR3 length equals 20 residues. V gave up 0 bases and J gave up 3 bases; unmatched junction bases: 18. The DNA of the CDR3 is TGTGCCAGAAGCTTGGAAGGGGGTCGCCGGGACAGGGTTTCTGACACTGAAGCTTTCTTT. This translates into CARSLEGGRRDRVSDTEAFF.

The chain combines TRBV6-1 with TRBJ1-4; D is perhaps TRBD1 (6 bases). This CDR3 has 14 amino acids. The germline V gene encodes CDR1 MNHNS and CDR2 SASEGT. V lost 0 bases, J lost 11 bases, and 13 bases lay in between. CDR3 sequence (DNA): TGTGCCAGCAGTGAAGCGGGGACAAGATTCAAACTGTTTTTT. Its translation: CASSEAGTRFKLFF.

The chain combines TRBV7-9 with TRBJ1-4; no clear D. Germline assignment: CDR1 SEHNR and CDR2 FQNEAQ (reference sequence). The germline V and J ends were trimmed by 3 bases and 7 bases, with 6 bases remaining between them. The CDR3 is 12 amino acids. The CDR3 sequence is CASSLTSEKLFF. CDR3 sequence (DNA): TGTGCCAGCAGCTTGACCAGTGAAAAACTGTTTTTT.

The genes are TRBV18 and TRBJ2-3; D unresolved. Germline V gene sequence: CDR1 KGHSH, CDR2 LQKENI. V was clipped by 2 bases and J by 4 bases, with 4 bases between them. The CDR3 runs 12 residues. As DNA, the CDR3 is TGTGCCAGCTCACCATTGGCAGATACGCAGTATTTT. This encodes CASSPLADTQYF.

The CDR3 DNA reads TGTGCCAGCAGCTTAAGAAGATCCTGGGTCGTGCCTAATGAAAAACTGTTTTTT. Amino acid sequence: CASSLRRSWVVPNEKLFF. The J gene is TRBJ1-4, the V gene TRBV5-8; D is uncertain. CDR1 SGHTS and CDR2 YDEGEE come from the germline V gene. The ends were cut back, 2 bases at V and 3 bases at J, with 20 bases in the middle. This CDR3 is built from 18 residues. The full variable domain, completed using reference TRBV5-8 and TRBJ1-4, is EAGVTQSPTHLIKTRGQQATLRCSPISGHTSVYWYQQALGLGLQFLLWYDEGEERNRGNFPPRFSGRQFPNYSSELNVNALELEDSALYLCASSLRRSWVVPNEKLFFGSGTQLSVL.

The rearrangement uses TRBV11-2 and TRBJ2-5; 10 nucleotides match TRBD2. From germline, CDR1 is SGHAT and CDR2 FQNNGV. V shed 3 bases and J 5 bases; nucleotides not matched to a gene: 15. This CDR3 comprises 18 residues. The CDR3 sequence: CASSLLAGEDQGWETQYF. The CDR3, as DNA: TGTGCCAGCAGCTTGCTAGCGGGAGAGGACCAGGGCTGGGAGACCCAGTACTTC.

This chain joins TRBV14 and TRBJ2-7; D uncertain. Trimming left V 1 base short and J 9 bases short, with 13 bases between. This CDR3 is built from 13 residues. CDR1 is SGHDN, CDR2 FVKESK, per germline. Here the CDR3 reads CASSQVLWRGQYF. CDR3 nucleotide sequence: TGTGCCAGCAGCCAAGTTTTATGGAGAGGGCAGTACTTC.

The chain joins TRBV11-3 to TRBJ2-1; 7 bases map to TRBD1. The V gene end was trimmed by 4 bases and the J gene end by 0 bases; junction bases not matched to a gene: 6. This CDR3 contains 16 residues. Germline values: CDR1 SGHNT, CDR2 YENEEA. CDR3 nucleotide sequence: TGTGCCAGCAGCTCCCGCTGGGACAGCTCCTACAATGAGCAGTTCTTC. Its translation: CASSSRWDSSYNEQFF.

The CDR3 loop reads CASSPGQGHYGYTF. CDR3 bases: TGTGCCAGCAGCCCCGGACAGGGTCACTATGGCTACACCTTC. The chain has TRBV7-2 and TRBJ1-2, with 8 bases fitting TRBD1. V shed 5 bases and J 3 bases; nucleotides not matched to a gene: 5. Germline loops: CDR1 SGHTA, CDR2 FQGNSA. The CDR3 spans 14 residues.

The chain joins TRBV5-1 to TRBJ2-2; 11 bases match TRBD1. CDR3 length equals 17 residues. CDR1 and CDR2 from the germline V gene are SGHRS and YFSETQ. Germline trimming cut 4 bases from V and 6 bases from J; bases unmatched to any gene: 11. CDR3 residues: CASSLGAGQGASGELFF. CDR3 DNA sequence: TGCGCCAGCAGCCTGGGGGCCGGACAGGGGGCTTCCGGGGAGCTGTTTTTT.

The V call is TRBV7-9, the J call TRBJ2-5, with 8 bases lining up with TRBD2. Germline CDR1 is SEHNR and CDR2 is FQNEAQ (reference sequence). The CDR3 loop spans 16 amino acids. J gave up 1 base and V 4 bases, and 8 bases lay outside the gene matches. Here the CDR3 reads CASSYIPGTSQETQYF. As DNA, the CDR3 is TGTGCCAGCAGCTACATCCCCGGGACTAGCCAAGAGACCCAGTACTTC.

The J gene is TRBJ1-2, the V gene TRBV6-1; D might be TRBD1 (5 bases). The V end was cut by 1 base, the J end by 2 bases, with 17 bases between. There are 17 residues in the CDR3. CDR1 is MNHNS and CDR2 is SASEGT in the germline V gene. CDR3 nucleotides: TGTGCCAGCAGTGAAGGGGGTCCGACAGAAGCGAACTATGGCTACACCTTC. It specifies CASSEGGPTEANYGYTF.

The rearrangement links TRBV19 to TRBJ1-6; D is ambiguous. The CDR3 has 12 residues. The V end lost 3 bases, the J end lost 7 bases, and 4 bases lay between the germline ends. Germline V lookup: CDR1 LNHDA, CDR2 SQIVND (reference sequence). CDR3 in amino acids: CASSIPNSPLHF. CDR3 coding DNA: TGTGCCAGTAGTATTCCGAATTCACCCCTCCACTTT. Looking up the rest from reference TRBV19 and TRBJ1-6 gives the full variable domain: DGGITQSPKYLFRKEGQNVTLSCEQNLNHDAMYWYRQDPGQGLRLIYYSQIVNDFQKGDIAEGYSVSREKKESFPLTVTSAQKNPTAFYLCASSIPNSPLHFGNGTRLTVT.